What follows are 22 T cell receptor beta chains derived from one specimen sequenced in a study of blood T cell repertoires in COVID-19. Only in-frame clones appear in the TCRdb table, and some are missing; sequencing was by immunoSEQ multiplex PCR. Of around 250,000 clones listed, under 90% are singletons. Sequenced input: PBMCs or T cells enriched from blood (not recorded which). The receptors stem from a young man who had recovered from COVID-19.

This chain connects TRBV11-2 to TRBJ1-4; 7 bases fit TRBD1. CDR3 size: 15 residues. Germline CDR1 and CDR2: SGHAT and FQNNGV. V was pared by 3 bases and J by 3 bases, with 4 bases of the junction left unmatched. CDR3 DNA sequence: TGTGCCAGCAGCTTGTCGACAGGGTCTAATGAAAAACTGTTTTTT. Translated: CASSLSTGSNEKLFF.

The rearrangement links TRBV7-8 to TRBJ1-4; D call uncertain. Germline V CDR1 and CDR2: SGHVS, FQNEAQ. This CDR3 has 15 amino acids. V was pared by 2 bases and J by 8 bases, with 15 bases between. CDR3 nucleotides: TGTGCCAGCAGCTTAAACACCTCTCCGGGAGAAAAACTGTTTTTT. Translating gives CASSLNTSPGEKLFF.

The chain uses TRBV9 and TRBJ1-1; D is undetermined. The CDR3 extends over 14 amino acids. Germline lookup yields CDR1 SGDLS and CDR2 YYNGEE. Trimming removed 0 bases from V and 3 bases from J, with 9 bases in between. The CDR3 loop reads CASSVGEWYTEAFF. CDR3 sequence (DNA): TGTGCCAGCAGCGTAGGCGAGTGGTACACTGAAGCTTTCTTT. Using reference TRBV9 and TRBJ1-1 for the parts outside the CDR3, the full variable domain is DSGVTQTPKHLITATGQRVTLRCSPRSGDLSVYWYQQSLDQGLQFLIQYYNGEERAKGNILERFSAQQFPDLHSELNLSSLELGDSALYFCASSVGEWYTEAFFGQGTRLTVV.

The CDR3 loop is CASSQGPGSGGYTF. As DNA, the CDR3 is TGTGCCAGCAGCCAAGGACCCGGGAGCGGTGGCTACACCTTC. The chain employs TRBV16 and TRBJ1-2; no definite D call. This CDR3 has 14 residues. CDR1 KGHSY and CDR2 FQNENV come from the germline V gene. V lost 2 bases to trimming and J lost 7 bases, with 14 bases between them.

The V gene is TRBV27, the J gene TRBJ1-1; D unresolved. This CDR3 has 14 residues. Germline assignment: CDR1 MNHEY and CDR2 SMNVEV (reference sequence). The germline V and J ends were trimmed by 5 bases and 1 base, with 11 bases remaining between them. CDR3 sequence: CASSPREGNTEAFF. The CDR3 DNA sequence: TGTGCCAGCAGTCCTAGGGAGGGGAACACTGAAGCTTTCTTT.

The V gene is TRBV3-1 (or the pseudogene TRBV3-2), the J gene TRBJ1-1, with D perhaps matching TRBD1 (5 bases). This CDR3 comprises 15 residues. V was pared by 1 base and J by 4 bases, with 13 bases between. The V gene's germline CDR1 is LGHDT and CDR2 YNNKEL (reference sequence). CDR3 nucleotides: TGTGCCAGCAGCCAAGCCCGGGGGATGCGCACTGAAGCTTTCTTT. Residues: CASSQARGMRTEAFF.

This chain uses TRBV28 with TRBJ2-1, with TRBD2 matching 16 bases. The CDR3 contains 17 residues. Germline lookup yields CDR1 MDHEN and CDR2 SYDVKM. Trimming at V came to 5 bases and at J to 8 bases, leaving 9 bases not matched to a gene. The CDR3 DNA follows: TGTGCCAGCAGTCAGGGACTAGCGGGAGGGCCGCTAGATGAGCAGTTCTTC. Protein sequence: CASSQGLAGGPLDEQFF.

The chain recombines TRBV27 with TRBJ1-2; D is possibly TRBD1 (5 bases). The germline V gene encodes CDR1 MNHEY and CDR2 SMNVEV (reference sequence). The CDR3 is 12 residues long. Trimming took off 5 bases at V and 8 bases at J, with 12 bases between the two ends. CDR3 residues: CASSPPGEGYTF. DNA for the CDR3: TGTGCCAGCAGTCCGCCGGGGGAGGGCTACACCTTC.

The gene calls are TRBV19 and TRBJ1-3; D perhaps matches TRBD1 (6 bases). Germline V gives CDR1 LNHDA, CDR2 SQIVND (reference sequence). This CDR3 comprises 13 residues. The germline V and J ends were trimmed by 7 bases and 1 base, with 8 bases remaining between them. The CDR3, as DNA: TGTGCCAGTACCAGGGGTTCTGGAAACACCATATATTTT. It translates to CASTRGSGNTIYF.

J is TRBJ2-3 and V is TRBV7-3; possibly TRBD2 for D (6 bases). The CDR3 length is 15 residues. Trimming took 0 bases from V and 9 from J, leaving 16 bases between them. CDR1 and CDR2 from the germline V gene are SGHTA and FQGTGA. This CDR3 reads CASSLTNTGTQTQYF. The CDR3 nucleotides read TGTGCCAGCAGCTTAACTAATACCGGGACTCAGACGCAGTATTTT.

This clone was picked up one time. V gene TRBV9 combines with J gene TRBJ2-7; 7 nucleotides match TRBD1. The germline gives CDR1 SGDLS, CDR2 YYNGEE. There are 16 residues in the CDR3. Losses at the gene ends were 0 bases for V and 7 bases for J; bases not matched to a gene: 13. CDR3 sequence: CASSVAGTEGYVEQYF. CDR3 nucleotides: TGTGCCAGCAGCGTAGCTGGGACAGAGGGGTACGTGGAGCAGTACTTC.

V is TRBV7-6 and J is TRBJ2-7, with a weak D call TRBD2 (5 bases). The CDR3 is made up of 14 amino acids. V was pared by 2 bases and J by 0 bases, with 8 bases between. Germline-derived CDR1 and CDR2 are SGHVS and FNYEAQ. CDR3 in amino acids: CASSLSGSSYEQYF. CDR3 bases: TGTGCCAGCAGCTTAAGTGGGAGCTCCTACGAGCAGTACTTC.

The V call is TRBV5-6, the J call TRBJ1-5; 7 nucleotides match TRBD1. V trimming: 1 base; J trimming: 11 bases; junction bases outside the gene matches: 9. This CDR3 is 14 amino acids long. The germline CDR1 and CDR2 sequences are SGHDT and YYEEEE. As DNA, the CDR3 is TGTGCCAGCAGCTTGTTCCGACAGGGATCGGCCCAGCATTTT. Encoded protein: CASSLFRQGSAQHF.

This clone appeared once. The gene calls are TRBV30 and TRBJ1-1; D unclear. This CDR3 spans 13 amino acids. The germline V gene encodes CDR1 GTSNPN and CDR2 SVGIG (reference sequence). V was cut by 3 bases and J by 3 bases, with 11 bases left in between. CDR3 sequence (DNA): TGTGCCTGGAGCGAGGCGGGGTACACTGAAGCTTTCTTT. This gives the protein CAWSEAGYTEAFF.

The chain recombines TRBV13 with TRBJ1-1; D perhaps matches TRBD1 (5 bases). V lost 1 base, J lost 7 bases, and 13 bases lay in between. The CDR3 length is 14 residues. The germline V gene encodes CDR1 PRHDT and CDR2 FYEKMQ (reference sequence). The CDR3 nucleotides are TGTGCCAGCAGCTTAGATAGGGAGGGGAGTGAAGCTTTCTTT. This codes for CASSLDREGSEAFF.

J is TRBJ1-1 and V is TRBV10-1; D is perhaps TRBD1 (5 bases). From germline, CDR1 is WNHNN and CDR2 SYGVQD (reference sequence). This CDR3 has 13 residues. V lost 0 bases, J lost 9 bases, and 11 bases lay in between. CDR3 sequence: CASSESGRGKAFF. The CDR3 nucleotides are TGCGCCAGCAGTGAGTCGGGGCGGGGCAAAGCTTTCTTT.

The sample holds one count of this clone. The V gene is TRBV6-6, the J gene TRBJ1-5; tentatively, D is TRBD1 (6 bases). CDR1 MNHNY and CDR2 SVGAGI come from the germline V gene (reference sequence). The CDR3 totals 13 residues. Trimming took off 5 bases at V and 4 bases at J, with 9 bases between the two ends. The CDR3 loop is CASSLQGNQPQHF. CDR3 nucleotide sequence: TGTGCCAGCAGTCTTCAGGGGAATCAGCCCCAGCATTTT.

The chain joins TRBV10-2 to TRBJ2-2; D unclear. Deletions cut 2 bases from V and 7 bases from J, with 11 bases between. This CDR3 region has 14 residues. Germline lookup yields CDR1 WSHSY and CDR2 SAAADI. CDR3 sequence: CASSETQEVGELFF. The CDR3 bases are TGCGCCAGCAGTGAGACCCAAGAGGTCGGGGAGCTGTTTTTT.

The chain couples TRBV19 to TRBJ2-1, with TRBD2 identical over 14 bases. The CDR3 is 16 amino acids. V lost 5 bases to trimming and J lost 9 bases; unmatched junction nucleotides: 9. Germline-derived CDR1 and CDR2 are LNHDA and SQIVND (reference sequence). CDR3 nucleotide sequence: TGTGCCAGTAGTGCCTTATTGGGACTAGCGGGAGCTGAGCAGTTCTTC. Protein sequence: CASSALLGLAGAEQFF.

The chain recombines TRBV5-1 with TRBJ2-1; tentatively, D is TRBD1 (5 bases). The CDR3 loop spans 14 amino acids. V was pared by 5 bases and J by 4 bases, with 13 bases between. The germline V gene has CDR1 SGHRS and CDR2 YFSETQ. The CDR3 DNA is TGCGCCAGCAGGGTGTTGACAGATTACAATGAGCAGTTCTTC. Translated: CASRVLTDYNEQFF.

The rearrangement joins TRBV3-1 (or the pseudogene TRBV3-2) to TRBJ1-1, with 9 bases fitting TRBD1. The V segment lost 4 bases and the J segment 8 bases; nucleotides outside the gene matches: 2. CDR3 length: 12 amino acids. CDR1 is LGHDT, CDR2 YNNKEL, per germline (reference sequence). CDR3 coding DNA: TGTGCCAGCAGCCCCGGGACAGGGGAAGCTTTCTTT. This encodes CASSPGTGEAFF.

The J gene is TRBJ1-1, the V gene TRBV6-6; 8 bases agree with TRBD1. From germline, CDR1 is MNHNY and CDR2 SVGAGI (reference sequence). The CDR3 spans 15 residues. The junction had 7 bases not matched to a gene; V was cut back by 5 bases and J by 2 bases. This CDR3 reads CASSHTGGTNTEAFF. The CDR3 DNA reads as TGTGCCAGCAGTCACACAGGGGGGACAAACACTGAAGCTTTCTTT.